This TCR beta chain is from a study of blood T cells in healthy people across ages. Study-wide findings and caveats: Across samples, TCR beta diversity tracked strongly with naive T cell percentage.

Concerning this clonotype: Its antigen remains unknown.

Together with a sample-barcoded 5' primer, a J-beta primer mix was included in a second PCR lasting roughly 6 to 12 cycles. TCRdb independently ran MiXCR on the 5' RACE reads; one entry per CDR3 protein. In the table there are 1.5 million to 2 million distinct CDR3 sequences, approximately 28% of which are singletons. Every donor contributed ten milliliters of peripheral blood by blood draw. This receptor was obtained from a young woman in good health. Sequencing used blood.

CDR3 nucleotides: TGCGCCAGCAGCTCTGGAGCGGGAGGGCTAAATGAGCAGTTCTTC. Translating gives CASSSGAGGLNEQFF. This chain joins TRBV5-1 and TRBJ2-1, with 10 nucleotides matching TRBD2. V shed 3 bases, J shed 7 bases, and the junction held 7 bases outside the gene matches. This CDR3 has 15 residues. CDR1 is SGHRS, CDR2 YFSETQ, per germline. Full variable domain (remainder filled in from reference TRBV5-1 and TRBJ2-1): KAGVTQTPRYLIKTRGQQVTLSCSPISGHRSVSWYQQTPGQGLQFLFEYFSETQRNKGNFPGRFSGRQFSNSRSEMNVSTLELGDSALYLCASSSGAGGLNEQFFGPGTRLTVL.